This T cell receptor (beta chain) is from a study of blood T cell repertoires in COVID-19. Looking at the study overall: Samples taken during acute and convalescent COVID-19 were collected in the United States, Italy and Spain.

Here immunoSEQ multiplex PCR was the method, and the copy in TCRdb shows in-frame clones only, minus some. The sample carries roughly 300,000 clones, roughly 87% recorded once. The V segment lost 5 bases and the J segment 3 bases; nucleotides outside the gene matches: 2. CDR1 is SGHVS, CDR2 FNYEAQ, per germline. This CDR3 is 13 amino acids long. As concerns this clone: Other DNA sequences in this sample translate to the same CDR3.

This rearrangement joins TRBV7-6 to TRBJ2-7; 9 bases align to TRBD1. The TCR sequence derives from a man between 18 and 35 years old with active or convalescent COVID-19. What was sequenced was peripheral blood. This chain's CDR3 is CASSPGQGYEQYF. CDR3 bases: TGTGCCAGCAGCCCGGGACAGGGCTACGAGCAGTACTTC.